A selection of T cell receptor beta chains follows, all from one sample in a study of T cells in Graves' hyperthyroidism and ophthalmopathy. MiXCR was run by TCRdb on the multiplex PCR reads, yielding one entry per CDR3 protein. The sample shows about 700,000 distinct CDR3 sequences, 14% of them seen only once. Source material: blood. All receptors derive from a woman younger than 30 with Graves' hyperthyroidism. CDR3s include the opening cysteine and the closing phenylalanine or tryptophan. D genes are given only for firm matches. Clone size is not always given. Where it is, it says once, few, many or a class for expanded clones.

CDR3 protein,CDR3 DNA,J gene,V gene,D gene,clone size
CASSAPTSGKSYEQYF,TGTGCCAGTAGTGCCCCAACTAGCGGGAAGTCCTACGAGCAGTACTTC,TRBJ2-7,TRBV19,TRBD2,.
CASSLVSGAPGGYTF,TGCGCCAGCAGCTTGGTATCGGGGGCCCCCGGTGGCTACACCTTC,TRBJ1-2,TRBV5-1,.,few
CASSLRLASSDTQYF,TGTGCCAGCAGTTTAAGGTTGGCTAGTTCAGATACGCAGTATTTT,TRBJ2-3,TRBV12-3/TRBV12-4,.,many
CASSRTSGSKLETQYF,TGTGCCAGCTCACGGACTAGCGGGAGTAAACTAGAGACCCAGTACTTC,TRBJ2-5,TRBV18,TRBD2,.
CASRRLSGTRRDTQYF,TGTGCCAGCCGGCGGCTCAGCGGCACCAGACGGGATACGCAGTATTTT,TRBJ2-3,TRBV5-4,.,many
CSAFWRYANYGYTF,TGCAGTGCGTTTTGGCGGTACGCTAACTATGGCTACACCTTC,TRBJ1-2,TRBV20-1,.,many
CASSLGGGTTNEKLFF,TGTGCCAGCAGCTTAGGAGGAGGGACAACTAATGAAAAACTGTTTTTT,TRBJ1-4,TRBV11-3,.,many
CASEELGLAGGRYNEQFF,TGTGCCAGTGAAGAATTGGGACTAGCGGGAGGACGATACAATGAGCAGTTCTTC,TRBJ2-1,TRBV28,TRBD2,many
CASSVRGTRSLNTEAFF,TGTGCCAGCAGTGTTCGGGGGACCCGGAGCTTGAACACTGAAGCTTTCTTT,TRBJ1-1,TRBV2,.,many
CATSQGPGNTIYF,TGTGCCACCAGTCAAGGTCCGGGGAACACCATATATTTT,TRBJ1-3,TRBV6-1,.,few
CASSQIARGGYNEQFF,TGCGCCAGCAGCCAAATAGCGCGAGGGGGGTACAATGAGCAGTTCTTC,TRBJ2-1,TRBV4-3,.,.
CASSLGSWGGELFF,TGTGCCAGCAGCTTAGGCAGTTGGGGCGGGGAGCTGTTTTTT,TRBJ2-2,TRBV7-2,.,many
CASSQPSVGGMNTEAFF,TGCGCCAGCAGCCAACCCTCTGTAGGGGGGATGAACACTGAAGCTTTCTTT,TRBJ1-1,TRBV4-1,.,.
CSARDGGRAFETQYF,TGCAGTGCTAGAGATGGCGGGAGGGCCTTCGAGACCCAGTACTTC,TRBJ2-5,TRBV20-1,TRBD2,.
CAWSRVRSSYNSPLHF,TGTGCCTGGAGTAGGGTTCGGAGCTCCTATAATTCACCCCTCCACTTT,TRBJ1-6,TRBV30,.,few
CARPFRRGTYEQYF,TGTGCCAGGCCTTTTCGGAGGGGGACCTACGAGCAGTACTTC,TRBJ2-7,TRBV6-2/TRBV6-3,.,many
CASSTYNSPLHF,TGTGCCAGTAGTACCTATAATTCACCCCTCCACTTT,TRBJ1-6,TRBV30,.,.
CASSFAAGDHGAQYF,TGTGCCAGCAGCTTTGCAGCAGGGGACCATGGGGCCCAGTACTTC,TRBJ2-5,TRBV13,.,once
CSARDPRTYEQYF,TGCAGTGCTAGAGATCCGCGGACCTACGAGCAGTACTTC,TRBJ2-7,TRBV20-1,.,many
CASSQVRETQYF,TGTGCCAGCAGCCAAGTCAGAGAGACCCAGTACTTC,TRBJ2-5,TRBV14,.,few
CASKFAVGTDTQYF,TGTGCCAGTAAGTTTGCGGTCGGCACAGATACGCAGTATTTT,TRBJ2-3,TRBV19,.,.
CASSLVGDGYGYTF,TGTGCCAGCAGCCTCGTGGGGGATGGGTATGGCTACACCTTC,TRBJ1-2,TRBV7-2,.,many
CASSLVPDRGYTF,TGTGCCAGCAGCTTAGTACCGGACAGGGGCTACACCTTC,TRBJ1-2,TRBV7-2,TRBD1,many
CSVERTGPPYEQYF,TGCAGCGTTGAACGGACAGGGCCCCCCTACGAGCAGTACTTC,TRBJ2-7,TRBV29-1,TRBD1,.
CSARYAGENTGELFF,TGCAGTGCTAGATATGCAGGGGAGAACACCGGGGAGCTGTTTTTT,TRBJ2-2,TRBV20-1,.,.
CASSLSYGSIRNGYTF,TGCGCCAGCAGCTTATCGTATGGAAGTATTAGAAATGGCTACACCTTC,TRBJ1-2,TRBV5-1,.,few
CASSTRTSGTIGELFF,TGTGCCAGCAGTACGCGGACTAGCGGGACAATCGGGGAGCTGTTTTTT,TRBJ2-2,TRBV28,TRBD2,few